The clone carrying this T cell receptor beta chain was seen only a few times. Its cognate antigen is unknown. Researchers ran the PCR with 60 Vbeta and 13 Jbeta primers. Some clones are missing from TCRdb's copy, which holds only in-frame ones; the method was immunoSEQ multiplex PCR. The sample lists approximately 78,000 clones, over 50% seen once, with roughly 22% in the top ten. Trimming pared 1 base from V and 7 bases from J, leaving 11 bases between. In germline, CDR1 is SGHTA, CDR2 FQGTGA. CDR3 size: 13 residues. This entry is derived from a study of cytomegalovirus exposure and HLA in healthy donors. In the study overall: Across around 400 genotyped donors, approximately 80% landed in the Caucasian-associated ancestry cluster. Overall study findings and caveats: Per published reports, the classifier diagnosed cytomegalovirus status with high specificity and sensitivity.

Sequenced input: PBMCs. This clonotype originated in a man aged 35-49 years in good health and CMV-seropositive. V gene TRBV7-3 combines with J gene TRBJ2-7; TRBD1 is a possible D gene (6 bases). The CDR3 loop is CASSLSPGAEQYF. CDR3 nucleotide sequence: TGTGCCAGCAGCTTAAGCCCAGGGGCAGAGCAGTACTTC.